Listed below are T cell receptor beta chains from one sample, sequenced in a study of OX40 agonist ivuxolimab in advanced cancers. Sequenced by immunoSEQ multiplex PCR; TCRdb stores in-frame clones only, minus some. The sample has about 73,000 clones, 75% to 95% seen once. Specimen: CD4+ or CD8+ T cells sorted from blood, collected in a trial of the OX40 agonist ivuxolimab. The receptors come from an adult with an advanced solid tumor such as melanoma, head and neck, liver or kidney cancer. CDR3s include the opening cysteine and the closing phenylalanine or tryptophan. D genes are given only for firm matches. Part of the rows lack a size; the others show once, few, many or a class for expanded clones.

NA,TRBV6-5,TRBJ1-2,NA,CASSYSRRNYGYTF,TGTGCCAGCAGTTACTCGAGACGGAACTATGGCTACACCTTC
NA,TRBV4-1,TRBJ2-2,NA,CASSPTGRRDTGELFF,TGCGCCAGCAGCCCCACGGGGCGCCGGGACACCGGGGAGCTGTTTTTT
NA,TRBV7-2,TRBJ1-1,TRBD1,CASSWGQGNTEAFF,TGTGCCAGCAGCTGGGGACAGGGGAACACTGAAGCTTTCTTT
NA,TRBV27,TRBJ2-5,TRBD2,CASSQSGTSGIGTQYF,TGTGCCAGCAGCCAGTCCGGGACTAGCGGGATTGGGACCCAGTACTTC
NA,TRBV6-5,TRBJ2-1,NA,CASTGSSYNEQFF,TGTGCCAGCACGGGTAGCTCCTACAATGAGCAGTTCTTC
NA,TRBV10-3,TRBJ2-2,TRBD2,CAIRGLAGLNTGELFF,TGTGCCATCAGAGGACTAGCGGGCCTGAACACCGGGGAGCTGTTTTTT
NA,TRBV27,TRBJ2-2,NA,CASSPRQNTGELFF,TGTGCCAGCAGTCCTAGACAGAACACCGGGGAGCTGTTTTTT
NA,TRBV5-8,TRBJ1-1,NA,CASSLQRLAEAFF,TGTGCCAGCAGCCTTCAGCGTCTCGCTGAAGCTTTCTTT
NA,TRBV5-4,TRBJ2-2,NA,CASSLYTGELFF,TGTGCCAGCAGCTTGTACACCGGGGAGCTGTTTTTT
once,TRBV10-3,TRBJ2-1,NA,CAISGGQGENNEQFF,TGTGCCATCAGTGGTGGCCAGGGAGAGAACAATGAGCAGTTCTTC
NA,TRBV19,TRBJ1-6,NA,CASMRTLNSPLHF,TGTGCCAGTATGCGAACCCTTAATTCACCCCTCCACTTT
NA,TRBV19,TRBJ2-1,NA,CASSSSSSDYNEQFF,TGTGCCAGTAGTAGTAGTTCTAGCGACTACAATGAGCAGTTCTTC
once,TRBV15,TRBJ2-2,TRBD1,CATSRAGGDTGELFF,TGTGCCACCAGCAGAGCAGGGGGCGACACCGGGGAGCTGTTTTTT
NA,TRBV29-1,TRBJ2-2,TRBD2,CSAERAGGGTGELFF,TGCAGCGCCGAAAGGGCGGGAGGCGGCACCGGGGAGCTGTTTTTT
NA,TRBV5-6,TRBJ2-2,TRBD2,CASSLEGLVLAGELFF,TGTGCCAGCAGCTTGGAAGGACTAGTTTTGGCCGGGGAGCTGTTTTTT
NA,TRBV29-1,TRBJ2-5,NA,CSPKTGGTQYF,TGCAGCCCGAAGACCGGAGGGACCCAGTACTTC
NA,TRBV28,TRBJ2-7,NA,CAILATMGYEQYF,TGTGCCATTCTAGCCACCATGGGTTACGAGCAGTACTTC
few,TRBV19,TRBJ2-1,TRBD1,CASSPSRQGHNEQFF,TGTGCCAGTAGCCCGTCCCGACAGGGCCACAATGAGCAGTTCTTC
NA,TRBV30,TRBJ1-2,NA,CAWNLQGVYGYTF,TGTGCCTGGAACCTACAGGGAGTCTATGGCTACACCTTC
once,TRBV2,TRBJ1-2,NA,CASRGDDKQGYTF,TGTGCCAGCAGGGGGGATGACAAGCAGGGCTACACCTTC
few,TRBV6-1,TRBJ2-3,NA,CASRSSGTDTQYF,TGTGCCAGCAGGAGTTCGGGGACAGATACGCAGTATTTT
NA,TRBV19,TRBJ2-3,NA,CASSISGSFTDTQYF,TGTGCCAGTAGTATTTCGGGGAGCTTCACAGATACGCAGTATTTT
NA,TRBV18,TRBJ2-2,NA,CASSPRSFTGTGELFF,TGTGCCAGCTCACCACGAAGCTTTACGGGCACCGGGGAGCTGTTTTTT
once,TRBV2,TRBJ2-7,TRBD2,CAGSSGTRTYEQYF,TGTGCCGGCTCCTCCGGGACTAGAACCTACGAGCAGTACTTC
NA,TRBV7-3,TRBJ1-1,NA,CASSSRGGNTEAFF,TGTGCCAGCAGCTCCAGAGGGGGGAACACTGAAGCTTTCTTT
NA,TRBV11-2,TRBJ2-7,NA,CASSLVGPYEQYF,TGTGCCAGCAGCCTCGTGGGACCCTACGAGCAGTACTTC
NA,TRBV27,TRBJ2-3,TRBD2,CASRSVSGRGPDTQYF,TGTGCCAGCAGGTCGGTGAGCGGGAGGGGACCAGATACGCAGTATTTT
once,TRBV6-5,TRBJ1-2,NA,CASSFTGTPNGYTF,TGTGCCAGCAGTTTTACCGGGACACCCAATGGCTACACCTTC
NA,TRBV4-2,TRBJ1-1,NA,CASSPSWGGFTEAFF,TGTGCCAGCAGCCCCTCGTGGGGGGGCTTCACTGAAGCTTTCTTT
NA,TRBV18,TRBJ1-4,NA,CASSPTGDTLFEKLFF,TGTGCCAGCTCACCCACTGGGGACACTCTATTCGAAAAACTGTTTTTT
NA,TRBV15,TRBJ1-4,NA,CATSRDTGSNEKLFF,TGTGCCACCAGCAGAGACACAGGGTCTAATGAAAAACTGTTTTTT
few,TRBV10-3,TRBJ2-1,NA,CAISERLANEQFF,TGTGCCATCAGTGAGAGGCTAGCAAATGAGCAGTTCTTC
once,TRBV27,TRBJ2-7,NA,CASSFPGVGEQYF,TGTGCCAGCAGTTTCCCGGGAGTTGGCGAGCAGTACTTC
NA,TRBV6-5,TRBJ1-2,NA,CASSLQIRADYGYTF,TGTGCCAGCAGTCTCCAGATTCGGGCGGACTATGGCTACACCTTC
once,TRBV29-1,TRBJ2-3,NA,CSVGWDTQYF,TGCAGCGTTGGATGGGATACGCAGTATTTT
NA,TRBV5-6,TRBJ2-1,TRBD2,CASSLLTSGLGGDEQFF,TGTGCCAGCAGCTTGCTGACTAGCGGACTTGGGGGCGATGAGCAGTTCTTC
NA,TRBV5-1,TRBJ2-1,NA,CASSSPVSNEQFF,TGCGCCAGCAGCAGTCCCGTTAGCAATGAGCAGTTCTTC
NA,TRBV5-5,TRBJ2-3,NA,CASSLSLGADTQYF,TGTGCCAGCAGCTTGAGTTTGGGGGCGGATACGCAGTATTTT
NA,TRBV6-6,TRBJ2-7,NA,CASSQLGAYEQYF,TGTGCCAGCAGCCAACTCGGGGCCTACGAGCAGTACTTC
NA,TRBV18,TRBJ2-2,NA,CASSPGGTGELFF,TGTGCCAGCTCACCAGGGGGTACCGGGGAGCTGTTTTTT
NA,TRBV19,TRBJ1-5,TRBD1,CASNDRGGQPQHF,TGTGCCAGTAACGACAGGGGGGGACAGCCCCAGCATTTT
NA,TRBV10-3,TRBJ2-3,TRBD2,CASSAGGGSDTQYF,TGTGCCAGCTCAGCGGGAGGGGGGTCAGATACGCAGTATTTT
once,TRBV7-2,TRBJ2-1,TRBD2,CASSLDSGRAYNEQFF,TGTGCCAGCAGCTTAGACAGCGGGAGGGCTTACAATGAGCAGTTCTTC
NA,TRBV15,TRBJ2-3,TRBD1,CATSTRQGAQYF,TGTGCCACCAGCACACGACAGGGTGCGCAGTATTTT
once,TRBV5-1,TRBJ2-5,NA,CASSLASGRRQETQYF,TGCGCCAGCAGCTTGGCTAGTGGGAGGAGACAAGAGACCCAGTACTTC